The entry that follows covers one T cell receptor beta chain sequence. The source of the sample is a study of blood T cell repertoires in COVID-19. Trimming left V 7 bases short and J 1 base short, with 11 bases between. The CDR3 runs 14 residues. The V gene's germline CDR1 is MDHEN and CDR2 SYDVKM. Some clones are missing from TCRdb's copy, which holds only in-frame ones; the method was immunoSEQ multiplex PCR. The sample carries roughly 120,000 clones, more than 85% recorded once. The sequence was obtained from a man over 45 with COVID-19, enrolled during active disease. Sequencing was carried out using peripheral blood. This sequence joins TRBV28 and TRBJ2-1, with D possibly being TRBD2 (6 bases). For the CDR3, the DNA is TGTGCCAGCAAGGCTGGGGGGTCCTACAATGAGCAGTTCTTC. The encoded protein is CASKAGGSYNEQFF.